A selection of T cell receptor beta chains follows, all from one sample in a study of cytomegalovirus exposure and HLA in healthy donors. Repertoires were generated with immunoSEQ multiplex PCR, while TCRdb's copy carries only in-frame clones and drops some. Here the sample spans fewer than 130,000 clones, approximately 87% being singletons. Specimen: PBMCs. The receptors originated from a woman aged 30 to 39 in good health and CMV-seropositive. Both conserved end residues are part of each CDR3. D genes are given only for firm matches. Some rows have no size entry. The others give once, few or many, or a class for an expanded clone.

>TRBV10-2|TRBJ2-7|TRBD2|-
TGCGCCAGCAGAGCCGGGACTAGCGGGGCAACCTCCTACGAGCAGTACTTC
CASRAGTSGATSYEQYF
>TRBV2|TRBJ2-1|-|-
TGTGCCAGCAGTGAAGCTGAACTAAGAGGGAGCTCCTACAATGAGCAGTTCTTC
CASSEAELRGSSYNEQFF
>TRBV5-1|TRBJ2-5|-|-
TGCGCCAGCACCTTTTGGGCAACAAGGCAAGAGACCCAGTACTTC
CASTFWATRQETQYF
>TRBV7-9|TRBJ1-6|TRBD1|-
TGTGCCAGCAGCTCCCGGACAGGGGCTAGGAATTCACCCCTCCACTTT
CASSSRTGARNSPLHF
>TRBV4-1|TRBJ2-7|-|-
TGCGCCAGCAGCCAAGGATGGGGGGATCGGTACGAGCAGTACTTC
CASSQGWGDRYEQYF
>TRBV28|TRBJ2-5|-|-
TGTGCCATAGGAGCCAGCGGAATAGAGACCCAGTACTTC
CAIGASGIETQYF
>TRBV18|TRBJ2-7|-|-
TGTGCCAGCTCACCAGGCCTCTCCTACGAGCAGTACTTC
CASSPGLSYEQYF
>TRBV6-5|TRBJ1-1|TRBD1|-
TGTGCCAGCAGCCGCGACAGGGGTGAAGCTTTCTTT
CASSRDRGEAFF
>TRBV19|TRBJ2-5|-|-
TGTGCCAGCAACAAGGGGTCCAAAGAGACCCAGTACTTC
CASNKGSKETQYF
>TRBV29-1|TRBJ1-1|-|once
TGCAGCGTTGAAGGGGGCCGAAGGACTGAAGCTTTCTTT
CSVEGGRRTEAFF
>TRBV13|TRBJ2-3|TRBD2|-
TGTGCCAGCAGATCCTCTAGCGGGAGGACCTTAATTACAGATACGCAGTATTTT
CASRSSSGRTLITDTQYF
>TRBV19|TRBJ2-5|TRBD2|-
TGTGCCAGTAGCTCGCTGGGGGCTAGCGGGGGTTTTGTAGAGACCCAGTACTTC
CASSSLGASGGFVETQYF
>TRBV4-2|TRBJ1-6|-|-
TGTGCCAGCAGCCCGACACTAAGGGGTTCACCCCTCCACTTT
CASSPTLRGSPLHF
>TRBV14|TRBJ2-5|-|-
TGTGCCAGCAGCCAATTATGGGCAGGTCGAGAGACCCAGTACTTC
CASSQLWAGRETQYF
>TRBV30|TRBJ2-7|TRBD1|-
TGTGCCTGGACGGACAGGGAGATCCACAACGAAAACTACGAGCAGTACTTC
CAWTDREIHNENYEQYF
>TRBV5-1|TRBJ2-1|-|-
TGCGCCAGCAGCTTTATTCCGGGGGACAATGAGCAGTTCTTC
CASSFIPGDNEQFF
>TRBV7-9|TRBJ2-1|TRBD2|-
TGTGCCAGCAGCCCTGGGGGAGGGCGGAGCTCCTACAATGAGCAGTTCTTC
CASSPGGGRSSYNEQFF
>TRBV9|TRBJ1-1|-|few
TGTGCCAGCAGCGTAGTGGGGAGCACTGAAGCTTTCTTT
CASSVVGSTEAFF
>TRBV10-3|TRBJ1-5|-|-
TGTGCCATCAGTGACCGGGCAGGGAGCAATCAGCCCCAGCATTTT
CAISDRAGSNQPQHF
>TRBV4-1|TRBJ1-2|TRBD1|few
TGCGCCAGCAGCCCCGGACAGGGGGCTGGCTACACCTTC
CASSPGQGAGYTF
>TRBV5-5|TRBJ1-2|TRBD1|-
TGTGCCAGCAGCCCCACAGGGGGGCAAAGTGTTGGCTACACCTTC
CASSPTGGQSVGYTF
>TRBV7-9|TRBJ2-7|TRBD1|-
TGTGCCAGCAGCCTGACAGGGGGCCTTATGGAGCAGTACTTC
CASSLTGGLMEQYF
>TRBV9|TRBJ2-1|TRBD2|-
TGTGCCAGCAGCTTCAGCGGGAGACAGTACAATGAGCAGTTCTTC
CASSFSGRQYNEQFF
>TRBV5-6|TRBJ2-3|TRBD2|-
TGTGCCAGCAGCCCAAACGGACTAGCGGGCACAGATACGCAGTATTTT
CASSPNGLAGTDTQYF
>TRBV5-4|TRBJ2-1|TRBD1|-
TGTGCCAGCAGCTTGAACAGGGGAGTGGAATACAATGAGCAGTTCTTC
CASSLNRGVEYNEQFF
>TRBV11-2|TRBJ2-2|-|-
TGTGCCAGCAGCTTAGAGAGACAGTCCGGGGAGCTGTTTTTT
CASSLERQSGELFF
>TRBV15|TRBJ2-7|-|-
TGTGCCACCACTCGGGGGTCCTACGAGCAGTACTTC
CATTRGSYEQYF
>TRBV7-9|TRBJ1-6|-|-
TGTGCCAGCAGAACAGCGGATAATTCACCCCTCCACTTT
CASRTADNSPLHF
>TRBV6-4|TRBJ2-7|-|-
TGTGCCAGTCTGCGATCCGCCGGGACAACACGCGGCACCTACGAGCAGTACTTC
CASLRSAGTTRGTYEQYF
>TRBV2|TRBJ2-7|-|-
TGTGCCAGCAGTGTTGGAGGGAGCTCCTACGAGCAGTACTTC
CASSVGGSSYEQYF
>TRBV6-1|TRBJ1-2|-|-
TGTGCCAGCAGTGAAGCGCTTCGGGGGGTGACTGGCTACACCTTC
CASSEALRGVTGYTF
>TRBV5-1|TRBJ2-7|TRBD2|-
TGCGCCAGCAGCCGGACTAGCGGGGGACACGAGCAGTACTTC
CASSRTSGGHEQYF
>TRBV11-2|TRBJ2-5|-|once
TGTGCCAGCAGCTACCGGGAGACCCAGTACTTC
CASSYRETQYF
>TRBV19|TRBJ2-1|-|few
TGTGCCAGTAGTATTATGAGAAACAATGAGCAGTTCTTC
CASSIMRNNEQFF
>TRBV5-1|TRBJ2-7|TRBD1|once
TGCGCCAGCAGCTCCGGACAGGGGGGAGCGGGCGAGCAGTACTTC
CASSSGQGGAGEQYF
>TRBV10-1|TRBJ1-1|-|-
TGCGCCAGCAGTGGGGGGCCTAACACTGAAGCTTTCTTT
CASSGGPNTEAFF
>TRBV11-3|TRBJ2-1|-|-
TGTGCCAGCAGCTATGAGCGCAATGAGCAGTTCTTC
CASSYERNEQFF
>TRBV30|TRBJ1-1|-|-
TGTGCCTGGAGAGACGACAGGCCGACCACTGAAGCTTTCTTT
CAWRDDRPTTEAFF
>TRBV7-8|TRBJ2-7|-|-
TGTGCCAGCAGCTCTTCGGACGGGGTCAGCGAGCAGTACTTC
CASSSSDGVSEQYF
>TRBV28|TRBJ1-2|-|-
TGTGCCAGCAGTCTTGGGAGCGGGGACTATGGCTACACCTTC
CASSLGSGDYGYTF
>TRBV7-2|TRBJ2-7|-|-
TGTGCCAGCAGCTTAGTGGCGGGGAACTACGAGCAGTACTTC
CASSLVAGNYEQYF